Presented here are 27 T cell receptor beta chains from one specimen sequenced in a study of chemoradiotherapy in HPV16-positive cancers. Sequencing was performed with immunoSEQ multiplex PCR; in TCRdb, only in-frame clones are kept and a portion is missing. The sample records 10,000 to 11,000 clones, roughly 70% being singletons. Sampling was performed from a patient who underwent chemoradiotherapy. These receptors all come from a human donor with HPV-associated anogenital cancer.

This chain joins TRBV11-2 and TRBJ1-1; 7 bases match TRBD1. The CDR3 covers 14 residues. CDR1 SGHAT and CDR2 FQNNGV come from the germline V gene. Trimming at V came to 4 bases and at J to 4 bases, leaving 6 bases not matched to a gene. CDR3 DNA: TGTGCCAGCAGCTATTTCAGGGGGGGCACTGAAGCTTTCTTT. It is translated as CASSYFRGGTEAFF.

The table lists this clone with a count of one. V and J are TRBV11-3 and TRBJ2-2; D is perhaps TRBD2 (6 bases). V was pared by 3 bases and J by 6 bases, with 17 bases between. CDR1 is SGHNT and CDR2 is YENEEA in the germline V gene. The CDR3 sequence is 16 residues long. The CDR3 region has the DNA TGTGCCAGCAGCTTGCAGCCCCCGGGAGCCGCCGGGGAGCTGTTTTTT. The encoded protein is CASSLQPPGAAGELFF. Combining the CDR3 with reference TRBV11-3 and TRBJ2-2 gives the whole variable domain EAGVVQSPRYKIIEKKQPVAFWCNPISGHNTLYWYLQNLGQGPELLIRYENEEAVDDSQLPKDRFSAERLKGVDSTLKIQPAELGDSAVYLCASSLQPPGAAGELFFGEGSRLTVL.

V usage is TRBV19 and J usage is TRBJ2-1, with 8 positions matching TRBD2. V shed 5 bases, J shed 7 bases, and the junction held 7 bases outside the gene matches. This CDR3 is 14 amino acids long. Germline-derived CDR1 and CDR2 are LNHDA and SQIVND (reference sequence). This chain's CDR3 is CASSFGGARNEQFF. The CDR3 nucleotides read TGTGCCAGTAGTTTCGGGGGGGCTCGGAATGAGCAGTTCTTC.

The rearrangement joins TRBV6-1 to TRBJ1-5; TRBD1 matches at 10 bases. This CDR3 spans 15 amino acids. Germline CDR1 and CDR2: MNHNS and SASEGT. V lost 6 bases to trimming and J lost 3 bases; unmatched junction nucleotides: 5. CDR3 residues: CASSWTGGNNQPQHF. In DNA form, the CDR3 reads TGTGCCAGCAGCTGGACAGGGGGAAACAATCAGCCCCAGCATTTT.

The chain carries TRBV6-1 and TRBJ1-5; no reliable D call. Germline CDR1 MNHNS, CDR2 SASEGT. The germline V and J ends were trimmed by 3 bases and 2 bases, with 5 bases remaining between them. The CDR3 runs to 13 residues. The CDR3 loop is CASSDIGNQPQHF. The CDR3 DNA reads TGTGCCAGCAGTGATATAGGCAATCAGCCCCAGCATTTT.

In its sample, this clone was seen a few times. The V and J genes are TRBV9 and TRBJ2-2; the D gene is possibly TRBD1 (5 bases). The germline V gene encodes CDR1 SGDLS and CDR2 YYNGEE. V lost 6 bases and J lost 1, with 13 bases in between. This CDR3 has 15 amino acids. The CDR3 spells CASKGDDRNTGELFF. In nucleotides, the CDR3 is TGTGCCAGCAAAGGTGATGACAGGAACACCGGGGAGCTGTTTTTT.

V gene TRBV7-2 combines with J gene TRBJ2-2, with 9 bases identical to TRBD1. V shed 3 bases, J shed 4 bases, and the junction held 3 bases outside the gene matches. In germline, CDR1 is SGHTA, CDR2 FQGNSA. The CDR3 spans 15 residues. The CDR3 DNA reads as TGTGCCAGCAGCTTGGGACAGGGAACCACCGGGGAGCTGTTTTTT. Residues: CASSLGQGTTGELFF.

The genes are TRBV6-5 and TRBJ1-2; 10 bases agree with TRBD1. Germline V gene sequence: CDR1 MNHEY, CDR2 SVGAGI. The CDR3 totals 16 residues. The V gene end was trimmed by 0 bases and the J gene end by 3 bases; junction bases not matched to a gene: 4. The CDR3 sequence: CASSYSVTGGDYGYTF. CDR3 coding DNA: TGTGCCAGCAGTTACTCAGTGACAGGGGGCGACTATGGCTACACCTTC.

V is TRBV7-9 and J is TRBJ1-4, with 9 bases that match TRBD1. CDR1 is SEHNR and CDR2 is FQNEAQ in the germline V gene (reference sequence). The V and J ends lost 5 bases and 7 bases, in that order; junction bases with no gene match: 11. This CDR3 has 16 amino acids. The CDR3 loop reads CASSRRGTGILEKLFF. As DNA, the CDR3 is TGTGCCAGCAGCCGTAGGGGGACAGGGATCCTTGAAAAACTGTTTTTT.

V usage is TRBV5-1 and J usage is TRBJ2-1; D is unclear. The germline V gene encodes CDR1 SGHRS and CDR2 YFSETQ. The CDR3 contains 13 residues. Trimming took off 7 bases at V and 8 bases at J, with 16 bases between the two ends. CDR3 amino acids: CASRNQGRHEQFF. The CDR3 nucleotides are TGCGCCAGCCGGAACCAAGGGCGTCATGAGCAGTTCTTC.

The chain employs TRBV5-1 and TRBJ2-1; D remains unclear. CDR3 length: 16 residues. Trimming left V 0 bases short and J 0 bases short, with 10 bases between. Germline V gene lookup returns CDR1 SGHRS and CDR2 YFSETQ. The CDR3 DNA sequence: TGCGCCAGCAGCTTGGATACGTGGAGCTCCTACAATGAGCAGTTCTTC. Protein sequence: CASSLDTWSSYNEQFF. The whole variable domain, remainder taken from reference TRBV5-1 and TRBJ2-1, is KAGVTQTPRYLIKTRGQQVTLSCSPISGHRSVSWYQQTPGQGLQFLFEYFSETQRNKGNFPGRFSGRQFSNSRSEMNVSTLELGDSALYLCASSLDTWSSYNEQFFGPGTRLTVL.

The chain employs TRBV4-2 and TRBJ2-3; 8 nucleotides agree with TRBD2. V was pared by 4 bases and J by 2 bases, with 5 bases of the junction left unmatched. The CDR3 is 15 residues long. Per the germline V gene, CDR1 is LGHNA and CDR2 is YNFKEQ. For the CDR3, the DNA is TGTGCCAGCAGCCCAGGACTAGCCCACACAGATACGCAGTATTTT. Translation gives CASSPGLAHTDTQYF.

The rearrangement joins TRBV5-1 to TRBJ1-2; 9 bases are shared with TRBD1. The V and J ends lost 4 bases and 5 bases, in that order; junction bases with no gene match: 3. The CDR3 sequence is 13 residues long. Germline CDR1 and CDR2: SGHRS and YFSETQ. The CDR3 loop reads CASSIGQGYGYTF. CDR3 bases: TGCGCCAGCAGCATCGGACAGGGGTATGGCTACACCTTC.

In this sample, this clone turned up a few times. The chain recombines TRBV4-1 with TRBJ2-7; D gene ambiguous. Per germline, CDR1 MGHRA and CDR2 YSYEKL. The CDR3 sequence is 13 residues long. V gave up 3 bases and J gave up 4 bases, with 10 bases separating them. CDR3 protein: CASSQPPAYEQYF. DNA for the CDR3: TGCGCCAGCAGCCAGCCTCCCGCGTACGAGCAGTACTTC.

J is TRBJ1-1 and V is TRBV7-9; D remains unclear. Deletions cut 1 base from V and 4 bases from J, with 10 bases between. CDR1 is SEHNR, CDR2 FQNEAQ, per germline (reference sequence). This CDR3 has 14 amino acids. Written as DNA, the CDR3 is TGTGCCAGCAGCTTAGGGAGTGAGGGCACTGAAGCTTTCTTT. This translates into CASSLGSEGTEAFF.

The chain is built from TRBV12-2 and TRBJ1-2. TRBV12-2 is given as a pseudogene. CDR3 length: 16 residues. CDR3 residues: CASRLPPTVANYGYTF. Written as DNA, the CDR3 is TGTGCAAGTCGCTTACCCCCCACGGTAGCTAACTATGGCTACACCTTC.

The chain employs TRBV6-5 and TRBJ2-7; 12 nucleotides match TRBD1. Germline assignment: CDR1 MNHEY and CDR2 SVGAGI. Trimming at V came to 5 bases and at J to 12 bases, leaving 14 bases not matched to a gene. The CDR3 consists of 15 residues. DNA of the CDR3: TGTGCCAGCAGTCCCGGGACAGGGGGCGTCTACGATCGGTACTTC. This gives the protein CASSPGTGGVYDRYF.

In its sample, this clone was seen a few times. V gene TRBV5-6 combines with J gene TRBJ2-7, with D possibly TRBD2 on 6 matching bases. The CDR3 covers 14 residues. Germline CDR1 and CDR2: SGHDT and YYEEEE. V gave up 4 bases and J gave up 2 bases, with 13 bases separating them. DNA of the CDR3: TGTGCCAGCAGCACCCGGGGGAATACCTACGAGCAGTACTTC. It codes for CASSTRGNTYEQYF.

The CDR3 DNA sequence: TGTGCCACCAGCAGAGATCAGGTTTCTAACTATGGCTACACCTTC. Its protein is CATSRDQVSNYGYTF. The genes are TRBV15 and TRBJ1-2; D call uncertain. From germline, CDR1 is LNHNV and CDR2 YYDKDF (reference sequence). Trimming left V 0 bases short and J 0 bases short, with 8 bases between. The length of the CDR3 is 15 residues.

The V call is TRBV27, the J call TRBJ1-2; D is perhaps TRBD1 (5 bases). CDR3 length: 13 residues. Trimming left V 4 bases short and J 8 bases short, with 14 bases between. Germline V CDR1 and CDR2: MNHEY, SMNVEV (reference sequence). CDR3 nucleotides: TGTGCCAGCAGTTGGGACTTCCATGAGGGCTACACCTTC. It yields the protein CASSWDFHEGYTF.

This clone was detected only a few times. V is TRBV7-9 and J is TRBJ2-1; TRBD2 matches at 11 bases. The CDR3 sequence is 16 residues long. Germline-derived CDR1 and CDR2 are SEHNR and FQNEAQ (reference sequence). V gave up 5 bases and J gave up 9 bases; unmatched junction bases: 12. In DNA form, the CDR3 reads TGTGCCAGCAGCCCACATAGCGGGGGGGCGAATAGTGAGCAGTTCTTC. As protein: CASSPHSGGANSEQFF.

The chain is built from TRBV7-2 and TRBJ2-3; D might be TRBD1 or TRBD2, each matching 5 bases. Germline loops: CDR1 SGHTA, CDR2 FQGNSA. The CDR3 has 14 residues. V was cut by 6 bases and J by 2 bases, with 12 bases left in between. CDR3 in DNA: TGTGCCAGCAGTCCCCCGGGACCCACAGATACGCAGTATTTT. It specifies CASSPPGPTDTQYF.

V and J are TRBV27 and TRBJ2-7; either TRBD1 or TRBD2 may supply D (5 bases each). Trimming removed 4 bases from V and 7 bases from J, with 14 bases in between. The CDR3 is made up of 13 amino acids. Germline V lookup: CDR1 MNHEY, CDR2 SMNVEV (reference sequence). Here the CDR3 reads CASSSGTLREQYF. CDR3 DNA sequence: TGTGCCAGCAGTTCCGGGACGTTGCGGGAGCAGTACTTC.

This clone has just a few counts. V is TRBV11-3 and J is TRBJ2-1; 11 nucleotides match TRBD2. CDR1 is SGHNT and CDR2 is YENEEA in the germline V gene. The V segment lost 3 bases and the J segment 3 bases; nucleotides outside the gene matches: 4. The CDR3 loop spans 16 amino acids. The CDR3 reads CASSLGTSGYYNEQFF. CDR3 nucleotides: TGTGCCAGCAGCTTGGGGACTAGCGGCTACTACAATGAGCAGTTCTTC.

CDR3 loop: CATSRVRRANEQYF. The CDR3 DNA reads as TGTGCCACCAGCAGAGTTCGCAGGGCCAACGAGCAGTACTTC. The V gene is TRBV15, the J gene TRBJ2-7, with TRBD1 as a possible D gene (5 bases). The CDR3 has 14 amino acids. The V and J ends lost 1 base and 5 bases respectively, with 12 bases between them. Germline V gene lookup returns CDR1 LNHNV and CDR2 YYDKDF (reference sequence).

The V and J genes are TRBV5-1 and TRBJ2-1; D is unresolved. V shed 1 base and J shed 2 bases, with 10 bases lying between them. Germline CDR1 is SGHRS and CDR2 is YFSETQ. This CDR3 comprises 15 residues. The CDR3 loop reads CASSLMRSTYNEQFF. CDR3 sequence (DNA): TGCGCCAGCAGCTTGATGCGGAGTACCTACAATGAGCAGTTCTTC. The complete variable domain, with remaining parts taken from reference TRBV5-1 and TRBJ2-1, reads KAGVTQTPRYLIKTRGQQVTLSCSPISGHRSVSWYQQTPGQGLQFLFEYFSETQRNKGNFPGRFSGRQFSNSRSEMNVSTLELGDSALYLCASSLMRSTYNEQFFGPGTRLTVL.

The chain recombines TRBV28 with TRBJ1-1; 8 positions match TRBD1. V dropped 6 bases and J dropped 11; count of bases not matched to a gene: 11. CDR1 is MDHEN and CDR2 is SYDVKM in the germline V gene. The CDR3 is made up of 13 amino acids. CDR3 in amino acids: CASSPRTGYHAFF. The CDR3 DNA reads TGTGCCAGCAGCCCAAGGACAGGGTATCATGCTTTCTTT.